These T cell receptor beta chains were read from a single sample in a study of CD8+ T cells in alopecia areata. Only in-frame clones appear in the TCRdb table, and some are missing; sequencing was by immunoSEQ multiplex PCR. The sample holds about 200,000 clones, around two fifths seen once. The sequenced sample was CD4+ T cells sorted from blood, obtained around week 30, from a patient treated with tofacitinib. The receptors come from a human donor with alopecia areata. Each CDR3 is given without its conserved first and last residue.

V: TRBV15
J: TRBJ2-7
CDR3: ATSIGGVQREQY

V: TRBV4-2
J: TRBJ2-5
CDR3: ASSLSETQY

V: TRBV25-1
J: TRBJ2-1
CDR3: ASSAQGAIHNEQF

V: TRBV11-2
J: TRBJ1-2
CDR3: ASAAGRDGYT

V: TRBV7-9
J: TRBJ1-1
CDR3: ASSPNRDGNTEAF

V: TRBV30
J: TRBJ2-2
CDR3: AWRWTLLAGELF

V: TRBV10-3
J: TRBJ2-7
CDR3: AINGRDSYEQY

V: TRBV10-2
J: TRBJ2-1
CDR3: ASRASGGNEQF

V: TRBV29-1
J: TRBJ2-1
CDR3: SVERASGSTNEQF

V: TRBV19
J: TRBJ1-5
CDR3: ASSFPGQNQPQH

V: TRBV19
J: TRBJ1-5
CDR3: ASNDGTGNNQPQH

V: TRBV11-2
J: TRBJ1-2
CDR3: ASSQQIDSGGYT

V: TRBV18
J: TRBJ2-2
CDR3: ASLPIAGTGELF

V: TRBV30
J: TRBJ2-7
CDR3: ACSSAYEQY

V: TRBV29-1
J: TRBJ2-5
CDR3: SVDQTGQETQY

V: TRBV14
J: TRBJ2-2
CDR3: ASSQLTGNTGELF

V: TRBV2
J: TRBJ2-1
CDR3: ASSGRQPQYNEQF

V: TRBV30
J: TRBJ2-3
CDR3: AWRVAGANGGTQY

V: TRBV7-9
J: TRBJ1-1
CDR3: ASSRGGVGTEAF

V: TRBV19
J: TRBJ1-5
CDR3: ASSQTPPGQGSGQPQH

V: TRBV5-6
J: TRBJ1-2
CDR3: ASSWGLYRDGRNWGYT

V: TRBV14
J: TRBJ2-5
CDR3: ASSQVSGRAWETQY

V: TRBV6-6
J: TRBJ1-5
CDR3: ASSSPLGSNQPQH